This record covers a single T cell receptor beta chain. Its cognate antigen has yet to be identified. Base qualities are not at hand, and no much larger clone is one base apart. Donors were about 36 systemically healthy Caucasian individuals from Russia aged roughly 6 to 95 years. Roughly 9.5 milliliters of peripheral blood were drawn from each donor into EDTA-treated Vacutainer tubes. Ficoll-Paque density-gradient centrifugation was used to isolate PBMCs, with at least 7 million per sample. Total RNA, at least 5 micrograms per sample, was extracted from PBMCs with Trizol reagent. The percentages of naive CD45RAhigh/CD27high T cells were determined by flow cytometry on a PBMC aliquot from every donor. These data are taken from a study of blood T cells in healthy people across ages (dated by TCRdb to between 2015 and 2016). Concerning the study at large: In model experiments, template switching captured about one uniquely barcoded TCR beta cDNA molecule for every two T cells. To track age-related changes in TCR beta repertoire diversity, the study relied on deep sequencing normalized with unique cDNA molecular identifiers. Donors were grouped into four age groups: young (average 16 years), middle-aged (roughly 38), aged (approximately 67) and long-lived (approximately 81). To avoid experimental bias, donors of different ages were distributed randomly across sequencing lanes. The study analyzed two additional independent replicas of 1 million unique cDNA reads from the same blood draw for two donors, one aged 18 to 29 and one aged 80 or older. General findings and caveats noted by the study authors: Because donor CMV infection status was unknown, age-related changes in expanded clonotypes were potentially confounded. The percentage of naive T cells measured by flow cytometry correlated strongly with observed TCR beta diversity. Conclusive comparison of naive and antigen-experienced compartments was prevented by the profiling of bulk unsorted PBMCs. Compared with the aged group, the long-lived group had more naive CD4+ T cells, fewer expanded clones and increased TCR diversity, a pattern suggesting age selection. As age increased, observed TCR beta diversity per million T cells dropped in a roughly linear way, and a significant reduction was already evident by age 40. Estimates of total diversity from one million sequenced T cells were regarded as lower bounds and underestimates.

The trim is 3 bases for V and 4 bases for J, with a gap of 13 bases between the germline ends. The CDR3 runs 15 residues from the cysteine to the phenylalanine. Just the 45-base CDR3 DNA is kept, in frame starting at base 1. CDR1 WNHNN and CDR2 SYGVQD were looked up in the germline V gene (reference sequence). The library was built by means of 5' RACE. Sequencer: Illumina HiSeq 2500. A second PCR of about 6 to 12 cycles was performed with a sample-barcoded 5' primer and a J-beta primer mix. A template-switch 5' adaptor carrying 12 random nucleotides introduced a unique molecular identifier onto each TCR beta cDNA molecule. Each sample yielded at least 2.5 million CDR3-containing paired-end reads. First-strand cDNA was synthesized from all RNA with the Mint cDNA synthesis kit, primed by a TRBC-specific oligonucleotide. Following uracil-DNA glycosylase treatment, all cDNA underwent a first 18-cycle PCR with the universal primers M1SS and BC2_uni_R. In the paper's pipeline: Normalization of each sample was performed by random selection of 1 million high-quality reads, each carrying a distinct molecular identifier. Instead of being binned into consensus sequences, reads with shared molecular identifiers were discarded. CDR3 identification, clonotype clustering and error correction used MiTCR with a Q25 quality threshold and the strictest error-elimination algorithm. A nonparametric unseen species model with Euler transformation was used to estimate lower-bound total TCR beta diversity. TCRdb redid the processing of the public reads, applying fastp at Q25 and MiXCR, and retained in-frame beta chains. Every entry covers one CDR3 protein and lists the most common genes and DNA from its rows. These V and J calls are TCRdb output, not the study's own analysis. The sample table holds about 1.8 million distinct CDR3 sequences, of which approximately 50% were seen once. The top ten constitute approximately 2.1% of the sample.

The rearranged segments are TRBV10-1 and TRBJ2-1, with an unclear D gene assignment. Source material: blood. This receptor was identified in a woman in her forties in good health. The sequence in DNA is TGCGCCAGCAGTGAAGACCATTCACGTTACAATGAGCAGTTCTTC. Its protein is CASSEDHSRYNEQFF.